Presented here are 25 T cell receptor beta chains from one specimen sequenced in a study of cytomegalovirus exposure and HLA in healthy donors. The study ran its PCR with 60 Vbeta and 13 Jbeta primers. Profiled with immunoSEQ multiplex PCR; TCRdb holds only in-frame clones, not every one. This table holds some 220,000 clones, around four fifths found once. Specimen: PBMCs. The receptors here all came from a woman aged 40 to 50 in good health and CMV-seronegative.

The chain has TRBV7-3 and TRBJ2-5; D is undetermined. Germline V gene sequence: CDR1 SGHTA, CDR2 FQGTGA. The CDR3 consists of 13 residues. With 4 bases removed from V and 4 bases from J, the gap between germline ends came to 10 bases. Here the CDR3 DNA reads TGTGCCAGCAGCTCACACCCAGGAGAGACCCAGTACTTC. It translates to CASSSHPGETQYF.

The genes are TRBV11-2 and TRBJ2-3; TRBD2 matches 9 bases. The length of the CDR3 is 17 residues. V lost 2 bases to trimming and J lost 1 base; unmatched junction nucleotides: 7. Germline lookup yields CDR1 SGHAT and CDR2 FQNNGV. The CDR3 protein is CASSLSQASGGTDTQYF. For the CDR3, the DNA is TGTGCCAGCAGCTTAAGTCAGGCTAGCGGGGGCACAGATACGCAGTATTTT.

The chain carries TRBV6-1 and TRBJ2-2; 11 nucleotides line up with TRBD1. The CDR3 runs 14 residues. V was clipped by 6 bases and J by 7 bases; unmatched bases: 4. CDR1 is MNHNS and CDR2 is SASEGT in the germline V gene. For the CDR3, the DNA is TGTGCCAGCAGGGGACAGGGGGGTAGCGGGGAGCTGTTTTTT. This encodes CASRGQGGSGELFF.

The CDR3 sequence: CASSYYPPGGVSEQYF. The CDR3 nucleotides read TGTGCCAGCAGTTACTATCCTCCCGGAGGGGTTAGCGAGCAGTACTTC. The chain links TRBV6-5 to TRBJ2-7, with D tentatively TRBD2 (6 bases). The CDR3 loop spans 16 amino acids. CDR1 is MNHEY, CDR2 SVGAGI, per germline. Trimming pared 1 base from V and 6 bases from J, leaving 19 bases between.

The chain combines TRBV30 with TRBJ2-1; TRBD1 matches at 9 bases. The CDR3 totals 16 residues. V shed 4 bases, J shed 2 bases, and the junction held 9 bases outside the gene matches. Germline V CDR1 and CDR2: GTSNPN, SVGIG (reference sequence). CDR3 region: CAWKTLTGGAYNEQFF. CDR3 DNA: TGTGCCTGGAAAACCCTGACAGGGGGAGCCTACAATGAGCAGTTCTTC.

The genes are TRBV27 and TRBJ1-5, with TRBD1 as a possible D gene (6 bases). The CDR3 sequence is 13 residues long. Germline V gene lookup returns CDR1 MNHEY and CDR2 SMNVEV (reference sequence). Between the trimmed V and J ends, which lost 3 bases and 6 bases, there was a span of 9 bases. CDR3 sequence (DNA): TGTGCCAGCAGTTTCGGGGGGGCTCAGCCCCAGCATTTT. This encodes CASSFGGAQPQHF.

The chain joins TRBV5-1 to TRBJ2-3; 8 bases align to TRBD2. CDR1 and CDR2 (germline): SGHRS, YFSETQ. CDR3 length: 16 amino acids. The V gene end was trimmed by 4 bases and the J gene end by 4 bases; junction bases not matched to a gene: 11. The CDR3, as DNA: TGCGCCAGCAGCCGGGAGGTAGCGGGGAGTTCAGATACGCAGTATTTT. As protein: CASSREVAGSSDTQYF.

V gene TRBV27 combines with J gene TRBJ1-6; 8 positions match TRBD1. The CDR3 is made up of 14 amino acids. The V gene's germline CDR1 is MNHEY and CDR2 SMNVEV (reference sequence). Trimming at V came to 2 bases and at J to 8 bases, leaving 2 bases not matched to a gene. CDR3 in DNA: TGTGCCAGCAGTTTAGGGACAGGATATTCACCCCTCCACTTT. Protein sequence: CASSLGTGYSPLHF.

This rearrangement joins TRBV9 to TRBJ2-1; 11 bases are shared with TRBD2. The CDR3 runs to 18 residues. The germline gives CDR1 SGDLS, CDR2 YYNGEE. V gave up 0 bases and J gave up 3 bases; unmatched junction bases: 8. The CDR3 loop is CASSVGGASGGHYNEQFF. The CDR3 coding sequence is TGTGCCAGCAGCGTAGGTGGGGCTAGCGGGGGGCACTACAATGAGCAGTTCTTC.

This rearrangement joins TRBV9 to TRBJ1-1; tentatively, D is TRBD1 (6 bases). V lost 3 bases to trimming and J lost 1 base, with 13 bases between them. The CDR3 has 15 amino acids. CDR1 is SGDLS, CDR2 YYNGEE, per germline. The CDR3 loop is CASSAQGMGNTEAFF. The DNA of the CDR3 is TGTGCCAGCAGCGCGCAGGGGATGGGGAACACTGAAGCTTTCTTT.

V and J are TRBV27 and TRBJ2-7; 8 bases match TRBD2. The CDR3 has 13 amino acids. Per germline, CDR1 MNHEY and CDR2 SMNVEV (reference sequence). J gave up 7 bases and V 5 bases, and 7 bases lay outside the gene matches. The CDR3 DNA sequence: TGTGCCAGCAGTCCCGGACTAGCTGGTGAGCAGTACTTC. Translation gives CASSPGLAGEQYF.

V is TRBV13 and J is TRBJ1-6; 9 bases map to TRBD1. The CDR3 is made up of 17 amino acids. CDR1 and CDR2 (germline): PRHDT, FYEKMQ (reference sequence). J was trimmed by 0 bases and V by 2 bases; bases with no gene match: 2. CDR3 coding DNA: TGTGCCAGCAGCTTAAGACAGGGGGGCTCCTATAATTCACCCCTCCACTTT. Its translation is CASSLRQGGSYNSPLHF.

The rearrangement uses TRBV6-4 and TRBJ1-1; D gene unclear. The V gene lost 4 bases and the J gene lost 11 bases, with 20 bases spanning the gap. This CDR3 region has 14 residues. Germline assignment: CDR1 MRHNA and CDR2 SNTAGT. CDR3 coding DNA: TGTGCCAGCAGTGGAGAGGGTCTACACGGGCAGGCTTTCTTT. Translation: CASSGEGLHGQAFF.

Concerning this clone itself: This specimen includes other DNA sequences encoding the same CDR3. The genes are TRBV7-9 and TRBJ2-5; 9 bases are shared with TRBD2. In germline, CDR1 is SEHNR, CDR2 FQNEAQ (reference sequence). The V segment lost 4 bases and the J segment 2 bases; nucleotides outside the gene matches: 11. The CDR3 length is 17 residues. The CDR3 DNA follows: TGTGCCAGCAGCTCCCCCCCGGGCGGGGGGGTTCAAGAGACCCAGTACTTC. This sequence encodes CASSSPPGGGVQETQYF.

The chain couples TRBV5-1 to TRBJ1-1, with no clear D. CDR1 and CDR2 from the germline V gene are SGHRS and YFSETQ. This CDR3 spans 13 amino acids. The V end was cut by 2 bases, the J end by 1 base, with 6 bases between. CDR3 nucleotide sequence: TGCGCCAGCAGCTTACAGACGAACACTGAAGCTTTCTTT. Its translation: CASSLQTNTEAFF.

The chain carries TRBV5-6 and TRBJ2-3; 7 bases are shared with TRBD2. Unmatched junction bases numbered 7, after V lost 2 bases and J lost 7 bases. Looked up from germline, CDR1 is SGHDT and CDR2 is YYEEEE. This CDR3 has 14 amino acids. CDR3 amino acids: CASSLLSGTNTQYF. CDR3 coding DNA: TGTGCCAGCAGCTTACTGTCGGGGACTAATACGCAGTATTTT.

Notes on this clone: Within the sample, other DNA sequences also encode this same CDR3. The rearrangement joins TRBV5-1 to TRBJ1-4; TRBD1 matches at 8 bases. Per germline, CDR1 SGHRS and CDR2 YFSETQ. Trimming removed 1 base from V and 5 bases from J; junction bases left unmatched: 1. The CDR3 runs 14 residues. CDR3 DNA sequence: TGCGCCAGCAGCTTGCAGGGGGCGAATGAAAAACTGTTTTTT. It translates to CASSLQGANEKLFF.

V and J are TRBV4-2 and TRBJ2-7, with D unresolved. The CDR3 is made up of 14 amino acids. Germline CDR1 LGHNA, CDR2 YNFKEQ. V was trimmed by 1 base and J by 0 bases, leaving 7 bases between them. The CDR3 is CASSQVEVSYEQYF. The CDR3 DNA follows: TGTGCCAGCAGCCAAGTAGAGGTCTCCTACGAGCAGTACTTC.

The gene calls are TRBV6-4 and TRBJ1-5, with 10 bases aligning to TRBD1. The CDR3 runs 15 residues. Losses at the gene ends were 2 bases for V and 7 bases for J; bases not matched to a gene: 5. CDR1 is MRHNA, CDR2 SNTAGT, per germline. The CDR3 DNA is TGTGCCAGCAGTGACACAGACAGGGGGCGACAGCCCCAGCATTTT. Amino acid sequence: CASSDTDRGRQPQHF.

J is TRBJ1-1 and V is TRBV9; 9 bases line up with TRBD1. The CDR3 covers 15 residues. Germline V gene data show CDR1 as SGDLS and CDR2 as YYNGEE. The V gene end was trimmed by 3 bases and the J gene end by 4 bases; junction bases not matched to a gene: 7. The CDR3 DNA reads TGTGCCAGCAGCGCCGGACAGGGGATCCCCACTGAAGCTTTCTTT. This codes for CASSAGQGIPTEAFF.

This chain connects TRBV28 to TRBJ2-1, with D possibly TRBD1 on 6 matching bases. Germline V CDR1 and CDR2: MDHEN, SYDVKM. V was clipped by 7 bases and J by 7 bases, with 17 bases between them. The CDR3 length is 14 residues. CDR3 nucleotides: TGTGCCAGCAAGGGGGTGATGGGGGTAAATGAGCAGTTCTTC. Its translation: CASKGVMGVNEQFF.

V usage is TRBV28 and J usage is TRBJ2-4; 9 nucleotides agree with TRBD1. V lost 6 bases and J lost 15; bases outside the gene matches: 9. Germline V CDR1 and CDR2: MDHEN, SYDVKM. This CDR3 is built from 12 residues. This CDR3 is CASSWTGEDVYF. CDR3 DNA: TGTGCCAGCAGCTGGACAGGGGAAGATGTGTACTTC.

The V call is TRBV5-1, the J call TRBJ1-2; 7 nucleotides match TRBD1. Trimming took 7 bases from V and 3 from J; bases not matched to a gene: 9. Germline-derived CDR1 and CDR2 are SGHRS and YFSETQ. This CDR3 region has 14 residues. The CDR3 protein is CASGATGPHYGYTF. CDR3 coding DNA: TGCGCCAGCGGAGCGACAGGGCCGCACTATGGCTACACCTTC.

The table lists this clone with a count of one. The chain is built from TRBV30 and TRBJ1-6; tentative D call: TRBD1 (6 bases). Trimming shortened V by 8 bases and J by 7 bases, and 18 bases separated the two germline ends. Germline assignment: CDR1 GTSNPN and CDR2 SVGIG (reference sequence). This CDR3 is 14 amino acids long. In DNA form, the CDR3 reads TGTGCCGGCAGGCAGGGGATTTTGAATTCACCCCTCCACTTT. This translates into CAGRQGILNSPLHF.

This sequence joins TRBV27 and TRBJ2-5; 8 positions match TRBD2. The CDR3 runs 16 residues. CDR1 and CDR2 from the germline V gene are MNHEY and SMNVEV (reference sequence). Trimming at V came to 4 bases and at J to 3 bases, leaving 10 bases not matched to a gene. CDR3 region: CASSSRTSPIKETQYF. DNA of the CDR3: TGTGCCAGCAGTTCTCGGACTAGCCCAATCAAAGAGACCCAGTACTTC.